Each of the 2 T cell receptor beta chains below was sequenced from the same sample in a study of cytomegalovirus exposure and HLA in healthy donors. The method was immunoSEQ multiplex PCR; TCRdb's version includes in-frame clones alone and lacks a portion of them. The sample lists 150,000 or so clones, approximately 94% occurring once. Specimen: PBMCs. These receptor sequences come from a man aged 18 to 29 in good health and CMV-seropositive.

This clone was seen a few times. The J gene is TRBJ1-4, the V gene TRBV2; 8 nucleotides agree with TRBD1. Germline V gene data show CDR1 as SNHLY and CDR2 as FYNNEI. The CDR3 covers 13 residues. J gave up 8 bases and V 7 bases, and 6 bases lay outside the gene matches. The CDR3 region is CASTRQGREKLFF. In DNA form, the CDR3 reads TGTGCCAGCACCCGACAGGGGAGGGAAAAACTGTTTTTT.

This chain connects TRBV28 to TRBJ2-2, with 8 bases lining up with TRBD1. The CDR3 loop spans 15 amino acids. Looked up from germline, CDR1 is MDHEN and CDR2 is SYDVKM. Trimming at V came to 4 bases and at J to 3 bases, leaving 4 bases not matched to a gene. This CDR3 reads CASSSRGRDTGELFF. CDR3 coding DNA: TGTGCCAGCAGTTCCAGGGGGCGGGACACCGGGGAGCTGTTTTTT.